The clone carrying this T cell receptor beta chain was detected a few times. Its antigen is unidentified. These data originate in a study of cytomegalovirus exposure and HLA in healthy donors. Overall study results and limits: Some V segments could not be told apart, so they were left out, TRBV6-2 and TRBV6-3 among them.

13 Jbeta primers and 60 Vbeta primers were used for the PCR. In the authors' methods: Later, an analysis found roughly 80 million unique TCR beta chains, and 9.5 million to 11 million of these were shared. The method was immunoSEQ multiplex PCR; TCRdb's version includes in-frame clones alone and lacks a portion of them. V and J calls and clone size are as listed in that table; D and trimming were resolved from the DNA. The sample lists 58,000 or so clones, more than 70% seen once, with nearly 25% in the top ten. CDR1 is SGDLS and CDR2 is YYNGEE in the germline V gene. The ends were cut back, 3 bases at V and 3 bases at J, with 9 bases in the middle. This CDR3 is 13 amino acids long.

The material sequenced was PBMCs. This receptor was identified in a man aged 45-65 years in good health and CMV-seropositive. The chain is built from TRBV9 and TRBJ1-1, with D perhaps TRBD1 (6 bases). The CDR3 spells CASSGTGYTEAFF. The DNA of the CDR3 is TGTGCCAGCAGCGGTACAGGGTACACTGAAGCTTTCTTT.